The 6 T cell receptor beta chains below were found in one sample sequenced in a study of identical twins. TCRdb reprocessed the 5' RACE reads with MiXCR, giving one entry per CDR3 protein. Among roughly 290,000 distinct CDR3 sequences listed, roughly 9.7% were seen once. The sample also formed part of further work on yellow fever vaccine responses in identical twins.

Sequenced sample: CD8+ T cells sorted from blood. The origin of the receptors is a woman between 18 and 30 years old in good health.

The sample holds a few counts of this clonotype. V and J are TRBV6-6 and TRBJ2-3; D unclear. Germline values: CDR1 MNHNY, CDR2 SVGAGI (reference sequence). Trimming pared 8 bases from V and 6 bases from J, leaving 12 bases between. The CDR3 is made up of 12 amino acids. The CDR3 coding sequence is TGTGCCAGCGGCTTTCCAGAGGATACGCAGTATTTT. Protein product: CASGFPEDTQYF.

This clonotype showed up just a few times. V is TRBV4-1 and J is TRBJ1-1; a possible D gene is TRBD1 (6 bases). The CDR3 is made up of 17 amino acids. Per the germline V gene, CDR1 is MGHRA and CDR2 is YSYEKL. The V end lost 1 base, the J end lost 0 bases, and 15 bases lay between the germline ends. In nucleotides, the CDR3 is TGCGCCAGCAGCCAAGTTGACGGACAGCCAATGAACACTGAAGCTTTCTTT. Translated, it gives CASSQVDGQPMNTEAFF.

This clonotype occurred a few times. The chain employs TRBV28 and TRBJ2-7; 7 nucleotides agree with TRBD1. The CDR3 spans 15 residues. The germline CDR1 and CDR2 sequences are MDHEN and SYDVKM. The trim removed 4 bases at V and 2 bases at J, leaving 8 bases unmatched. The CDR3 loop reads CASSSTGNNPYEQYF. In DNA, the CDR3 is TGTGCCAGCAGTTCGACAGGGAATAACCCCTACGAGCAGTACTTC.

This clonotype occurred a few times. This chain connects TRBV7-9 to TRBJ2-2; either TRBD1 or TRBD2 may fit D (5 bases each). There are 17 residues in the CDR3. The V end was cut by 1 base, the J end by 5 bases, with 17 bases between. Germline CDR1 reads SEHNR; CDR2 reads FQNEAQ (reference sequence). This CDR3 reads CASSLVGAGSRTGELFF. The DNA for the CDR3 is TGTGCCAGCAGCTTAGTGGGCGCAGGGAGTCGGACCGGGGAGCTGTTTTTT.

This clonotype appeared many times. Here the CDR3 DNA reads TGCGCCAGCAGCCAAGGGCTAGCGGGATGGAATGAGCAGTTCTTC. This translates into CASSQGLAGWNEQFF. The chain has TRBV4-3 and TRBJ2-1; TRBD2 matches at 9 bases. Germline CDR1 and CDR2: LGHNA and YSLEER. This CDR3 spans 15 amino acids. V gave up 1 base and J gave up 7 bases; unmatched junction bases: 5.

V and J are TRBV29-1 and TRBJ1-2, with D unclear. V shed 7 bases and J shed 4 bases, with 16 bases lying between them. The germline CDR1 and CDR2 sequences are SQVTM and ANQGSEA. CDR3 length equals 13 residues. The CDR3 spells CSASGSPSYGYTF. CDR3 DNA sequence: TGCAGCGCATCGGGCTCTCCCTCCTATGGCTACACCTTC.